This T cell receptor beta chain was captured by sequencing in a study of Graves' ophthalmopathy and Graves' hyperthyroidism (dated by TCRdb to between 2017 and 2018). General notes on the study: Peripheral blood samples were taken at the time of initial diagnosis, before any treatment was given. TCR beta repertoire signatures were used to distinguish Graves' ophthalmopathy from Graves' hyperthyroidism and to predict progression to ophthalmopathy. In total, 135 blood samples were TCR-sequenced: approximately 40 ophthalmopathy, 80 or so hyperthyroidism and roughly 17 hyperthyroidism-to-ophthalmopathy patients. To explore V-J signatures distinguishing ophthalmopathy from hyperthyroidism, a discovery set of some 100 patients (around 42 ophthalmopathy, 57 stable hyperthyroidism) was enrolled. An independent validation cohort comprised 18 to 20 hyperthyroidism patients and about 16 patients who later progressed from hyperthyroidism to ophthalmopathy. In five or six hyperthyroidism patients, T-cell repertoires of thyroid tissue and blood were compared. Once sampling was done, hyperthyroidism patients were given methimazole at a starting dose of 30 mg daily, while ophthalmopathy patients were given high-dose intravenous methylprednisolone. The 80 to 100 discovery patients were randomly divided into training and test sets at a 7:3 ratio.

The CDR3 has 14 amino acids, counting the end cysteine and phenylalanine. CDR3 DNA is the only sequence kept; it has 42 bases, read in frame from the first base. At the junction V is shortened by 3 bases and J by 0 bases, with 9 bases in between. CDR1 SGHTA and CDR2 FQGNSA were looked up in the germline V gene. Patients with ophthalmopathy had moderately to severely active disease, with a Clinical Activity Score of 3 or more, a NOSPECS grade of 4 or more, and a disease duration of less than 3 months. Patients were excluded if they had other autoimmune diseases, uncontrolled infections, pregnancy or lactation. Clinical symptoms, serum thyroxine, TRAb, thyroid ultrasound and orbital computed tomography formed the basis of the diagnosis. PBMCs were isolated from about 9.1 ml of fresh peripheral blood by Ficoll-Paque density gradient centrifugation. Total RNA was extracted with Trizol reagent and quality-checked on an Agilent 2100 Bioanalyzer.

This clonotype has at least ten counts. This clone's antigen is unknown. No much larger clonotype is one base removed from it; base qualities were not supplied. On the study overall, not on this receptor specifically: Ophthalmopathy was separated from stable hyperthyroidism by the 13-signature model with 85% to 90% sensitivity and around 81% specificity in cross-validation and with 80%/75% in the test set. Most expanded thyroid clonotypes with a frequency above 0.001 also appeared in blood, which suggests that blood repertoires may reflect the immune response in the thyroid. In validation, the model predicted ophthalmopathy progression with about 71% sensitivity and approximately 78% specificity; fewer than 15 predicted patients were CT-confirmed with GO in a median of 6.5 months. Sample size was not predetermined statistically, and investigators were not blinded to group allocation.

TCR beta CDR3 regions were amplified from RNA transcripts for repertoire sequencing. The first round was an RT-PCR using HTBI primers with the Qiagen OneStep RT-PCR kit, and this first round was followed by a second-round multiplex PCR, then size selection and purification. Libraries were sequenced paired-end with 100 bp reads on an Illumina HiSeq2000. The paper's processing steps were these. SOAPnuke was used for read processing, and reads with adapters, uncalled bases, a mean Phred below 15, or no exact constant-primer or identifier match were discarded. High-quality paired reads were merged with COPE v1.2.5. Each unique nucleotide sequence was defined as a clonotype, and clonotypes were aligned to IMGT TRB V, D and J references with MiTCR v1.1. The analysis was limited to V-J combinations with a frequency above 0.0001, which together covered 99.2% of repertoires. For each V-J combination, a TCR clonal expansion and chaos score was defined as F50 clonal expansion divided by the chaos observed in the TCRdist matrix. Features were reduced by Welch's t-statistics and random forest to over 10 V-J combinations, which fed a naive Bayes classifier. The similarity between thyroid and blood repertoires was quantified using the Morisita-Horn index. The raw public data were reprocessed by TCRdb itself: fastp quality trimming at Q25, MiXCR clonotype calling, in-frame beta chains only. Each record represents a unique CDR3 protein, reported with the most common genes and DNA among its rows. The authors' filters were not applied to this entry. Recorded for this sample are about 220,000 distinct CDR3 sequences; 20% to 25% of them occurred a single time. The top ten hold roughly 42% of the sample.

Sequenced sample: peripheral blood. This chain is built from TRBV7-2 and TRBJ2-7; too little of a D gene remains to name it. The clonotype comes from a woman aged 45-60 years with Graves' ophthalmopathy. Donor details come from another sample of the same person, matched by shared clones. The nucleotide sequence reads as follows: TGTGCCAGCAGCTTCAGGTCGAGCTCCTACGAGCAGTACTTC. Translation gives CASSFRSSSYEQYF.